The entry below gives a single T cell receptor beta chain sequence along with its context. Its antigen specificity is not known. The record has no base qualities; no much larger clone is one base away. CDR1 and CDR2, looked up from the germline V gene, are SGHTA and FQGNSA. The CDR3 spans 14 residues, from the cysteine through the phenylalanine. Kept here is only the CDR3 DNA, which spans 42 bases and is read in frame from base 1. From V the trimming removes 5 bases and from J it removes 5 bases, while the gene matches leave 7 bases of the junction unaccounted for. The sample belongs to a study of a mutant IDH1 vaccine in newly diagnosed glioma (dated by TCRdb to about 2021). Turning to the overall study: Patients were given eight vaccinations, in weeks 1, 3, 5, 7, 11, 15, 19 and 23, which matched visits V03 through V10. Vaccination was initiated 4-6 weeks after radiotherapy alone, or concurrently with temozolomide cycles in the chemotherapy-containing groups. Of the 25 to 35 treated patients, about 62% were male and 37.5% were female, and a mean age of roughly 40 years was recorded. Before enrollment, most patients had been given radiochemotherapy with temozolomide as standard therapy, while the rest had received either radiotherapy alone or temozolomide alone. Six visits were used for peripheral blood collection: V03 (baseline), V05, V07, V10, V12 and V13. Longitudinal TCRB deep sequencing was done for 25 to 30 treated patients, wherever samples were available for exploratory analyses. What the research found in general, with its limitations: Availability determined which PBMC samples were chosen for TCRB deep sequencing. The authors stated that sample limitations prevented analyses of patient blood samples from being reproduced. Immune responses induced by the vaccine were seen in around 93% of patients across multiple MHC alleles. Pseudoprogression appeared unrelated to alterations in the top peripheral T cell clonotypes detected by TCRB sequencing.

Libraries were constructed by the immunoSEQ multiplex PCR assay. Rearranged TCR beta chain sequences were amplified using the hsTCRB Kit according to the manufacturer's protocol. TCRB libraries were sequenced on an Illumina MiSeq. On the study's bioinformatics: The kit vendor's proprietary platform handled demultiplexing, trimming and gene mapping. The source is immuneACCESS, and TCRdb retained only in-frame sequences with V and J called. Part of the clones is not carried over; for the studies checked, unresolved V genes explain less than half of this, and the remainder is unexplained. Clone size and the V and J calls come from that table; the DNA yielded D and trimming. The sample table shows about 82,000 clones, and roughly 85% are seen once. Approximately 2.3% of the sample is taken by the ten largest. Reading the label with the study, this specimen's time point is: week 23, last vaccination. A 20-mer mutant IDH1 peptide at 300 micrograms in Montanide made up each vaccine dose, which was injected subcutaneously together with topical imiquimod. The donors had newly diagnosed IDH1-mutant astrocytomas of WHO grade 3 or 4 that showed loss of nuclear ATRX. The samples were drawn from NOA16, a multicentre, single-arm, open-label phase I trial in Germany that tested a mutant IDH1 peptide vaccine in humans for the first time. Genomic DNA for TCRB sequencing was isolated from EDTA blood with the DNeasy Blood and Tissue Kit.

Here the chain combines TRBV7-2 and TRBJ2-5, and 8 junction bases match TRBD2. The source material was PBMCs, sampled from a glioma patient whose treatment included an IDH1 peptide vaccine. The sequence was collected from a young man with glioma. Some clones in this sample may be carry-over from other donors' samples. The DNA sequence is given as TGTGCCAGCAGCATAATGACTAGCGCGGAGACCCAGTACTTC. Protein translation: CASSIMTSAETQYF.